This is a list of T cell receptor beta chains from one sample in a study of T cell repertoires in cytomegalovirus infection. MiXCR, applied by TCRdb to the reads, yields one record per CDR3 protein. The sample consists of over 100,000 distinct CDR3 sequences, 10% of them appearing once. For these receptors, no antigen is known. The source material was PBMCs, sequenced either directly or after in vitro stimulation (not recorded which). Source of these receptors: a human donor in good health (CMV status not recorded). Some clones in this sample may be carry-over from other donors' samples. The CDR3 runs from the conserved cysteine through the conserved F or W. D genes are given only for firm matches. Some rows mark clone size as missing; the rest say once, few, many or name a class of expanded clone.

- | few | TRBJ2-2 | TRBV9 | CASSVVVGRVAGELFF | TGTGCCAGCAGCGTAGTTGTGGGAAGGGTCGCCGGGGAGCTGTTTTTT
TRBD2 | - | TRBJ2-1 | TRBV6-2/TRBV6-3 | CASSYGGSGSYNEQFF | TGTGCCAGCAGTTACGGTGGTAGCGGGAGTTACAATGAGCAGTTCTTC
- | many | TRBJ2-5 | TRBV11-2 | CASSLIGKRSQETQYF | TGTGCCAGCAGCTTGATTGGAAAGCGGAGCCAAGAGACCCAGTACTTC
TRBD1 | many | TRBJ1-1 | TRBV7-2 | CASSSGQGAPEAFF | TGTGCCAGCAGCTCGGGACAGGGGGCCCCTGAAGCTTTCTTT
- | few | TRBJ1-1 | TRBV9 | CASSVAGNTEAFF | TGTGCCAGCAGCGTGGCCGGGAACACTGAAGCTTTCTTT
- | many | TRBJ2-7 | TRBV7-2 | CASSLAGGKAYEQYF | TGTGCCAGCAGCTTAGCGGGGGGAAAAGCCTACGAGCAGTACTTC
- | few | TRBJ1-2 | TRBV5-6 | CASSLGSSGGYTF | TGTGCCAGCAGCTTGGGGTCTTCTGGCGGCTACACCTTC
TRBD1 | many | TRBJ2-5 | TRBV7-2 | CASSRADRGQTQYF | TGTGCCAGCAGCCGAGCCGACAGGGGGCAAACCCAGTACTTC
- | - | TRBJ2-5 | TRBV7-9 | CASKMSGFEKTQYF | TGTGCCAGCAAGATGAGCGGTTTCGAGAAGACCCAGTACTTC
- | - | TRBJ2-3 | TRBV4-1 | CASSQEEFSTDTQYF | TGCGCCAGCAGCCAAGAAGAGTTTAGCACAGATACGCAGTATTTT
- | many | TRBJ2-5 | TRBV7-2 | CASRPSSGYQYF | TGTGCCAGCAGGCCGAGTAGCGGTTATCAGTACTTC
TRBD1 | few | TRBJ2-7 | TRBV7-9 | CASSPQDRGPYEQYF | TGTGCCAGCAGCCCCCAGGACAGGGGCCCCTACGAGCAGTACTTC
- | few | TRBJ2-1 | TRBV2 | CASRPVAGLEQFF | TGTGCCAGCCGACCGGTAGCTGGGCTGGAGCAGTTCTTC
TRBD1 | - | TRBJ2-5 | TRBV12-3/TRBV12-4 | CASSPQQGLETQYF | TGTGCCAGCAGTCCGCAACAGGGGTTAGAGACCCAGTACTTC
- | many | TRBJ2-1 | TRBV14 | CASSPLSSGYNEQFF | TGTGCCAGCAGCCCCTTATCGAGCGGCTACAATGAGCAGTTCTTC
- | - | TRBJ1-6 | TRBV2 | CASGVDSPLHF | TGTGCCAGTGGGGTCGATTCACCCCTCCACTTT
TRBD1 | many | TRBJ2-7 | TRBV6-1 | CASSHTLTGAKNEQYF | TGTGCCAGCAGTCATACCCTGACAGGGGCGAAAAACGAGCAGTACTTC
- | many | TRBJ1-1 | TRBV7-2 | CASSSEGRGTEAFF | TGTGCCAGCAGCTCAGAAGGCAGGGGCACTGAAGCTTTCTTT
TRBD1 | few | TRBJ1-5 | TRBV11-2 | CASSSSLNRGLADQPQHF | TGTGCCAGCAGCTCCTCTTTGAACAGGGGACTAGCGGATCAGCCCCAGCATTTT
TRBD2 | many | TRBJ2-1 | TRBV19 | CASSLGTSRSSYNEQFF | TGTGCCAGTAGTTTGGGGACTAGCAGGAGCTCCTACAATGAGCAGTTCTTC
- | many | TRBJ1-2 | TRBV7-9 | CASSLFLAPSYYGYTF | TGTGCCAGCAGCTTATTCCTGGCCCCGTCGTACTATGGCTACACCTTC
TRBD2 | - | TRBJ2-1 | TRBV19 | CASSQMTSGDNEQFF | TGTGCCAGTAGTCAGATGACTAGCGGAGACAATGAGCAGTTCTTC
- | - | TRBJ2-1 | TRBV24-1 | CATSESSAGLTYNEQFF | TGTGCCACCAGTGAATCCTCTGCGGGACTGACCTACAATGAGCAGTTCTTC
TRBD2 | few | TRBJ2-4 | TRBV15 | CATSRDLLAGGNIQYF | TGTGCCACCAGCAGAGATTTGCTAGCGGGAGGAAACATTCAGTACTTC
- | many | TRBJ2-7 | TRBV11-2 | CASSEGREQYF | TGTGCCAGCAGCGAAGGGAGAGAGCAGTACTTC
- | many | TRBJ1-1 | TRBV5-4 | CASSSPGRENTEAFF | TGTGCCAGCAGCTCTCCTGGCAGGGAGAACACTGAAGCTTTCTTT
- | many | TRBJ1-2 | TRBV20-1 | CSAPVGWDYGYTF | TGCAGTGCTCCGGTTGGGTGGGACTATGGCTACACCTTC
- | many | TRBJ2-6 | TRBV7-9 | CASSLGMGRTGANVLTF | TGTGCCAGCAGCTTAGGGATGGGCAGGACAGGGGCCAACGTCCTGACTTTC
TRBD1 | few | TRBJ2-2 | TRBV27 | CASSFRQGATGELFF | TGTGCCAGCAGTTTCCGGCAGGGGGCCACCGGGGAGCTGTTTTTT
- | many | TRBJ2-3 | TRBV6-2/TRBV6-3 | CASHRRGGPTDTQYF | TGTGCCAGTCACAGACGAGGGGGACCCACAGATACGCAGTATTTT
- | few | TRBJ1-1 | TRBV11-2 | CASSTIGGMGEAFF | TGTGCCAGCAGCACGATAGGGGGTATGGGTGAAGCTTTCTTT
TRBD2 | few | TRBJ2-7 | TRBV7-2 | CASSRVGGGGPLEQYF | TGTGCCAGCAGCCGGGTTGGTGGGGGAGGGCCTCTCGAGCAGTACTTC
- | few | TRBJ2-2 | TRBV19 | CASSMLGMNTGELFF | TGTGCCAGTAGTATGCTGGGGATGAATACCGGGGAGCTGTTTTTT
- | few | TRBJ1-1 | TRBV6-1 | CASIFKLVRAEAFF | TGTGCCAGCATTTTTAAGCTAGTACGCGCTGAAGCTTTCTTT
TRBD2 | many | TRBJ2-3 | TRBV6-2/TRBV6-3 | CASSKIQLALADTQYF | TGTGCCAGCAGCAAGATCCAACTAGCGTTAGCAGATACGCAGTATTTT
- | many | TRBJ1-1 | TRBV7-2 | CASSLAKNTEAFF | TGTGCCAGCAGCCTTGCAAAGAACACTGAAGCTTTCTTT
- | few | TRBJ2-7 | TRBV7-2 | CASSLRQLGEQYF | TGTGCCAGCAGCTTAAGGCAATTGGGCGAGCAGTACTTC
- | few | TRBJ2-1 | TRBV28 | CASRLDSASYNEQFF | TGTGCCAGCAGGCTCGACAGTGCGTCCTACAATGAGCAGTTCTTC
- | many | TRBJ2-2 | TRBV12-3/TRBV12-4 | CASSLARGPELFF | TGTGCCAGCAGTTTAGCGAGAGGACCAGAGCTGTTTTTT
- | many | TRBJ1-1 | TRBV7-6 | CASSAGLNTEAFF | TGTGCCAGCTCAGCAGGGCTGAACACTGAAGCTTTCTTT
- | - | TRBJ2-1 | TRBV19 | CASSKVTGAGYNEQFF | TGTGCCAGTAGTAAGGTGACGGGGGCAGGCTACAATGAGCAGTTCTTC
TRBD1 | many | TRBJ2-6 | TRBV7-9 | CASSLAGQSSGANVLTF | TGTGCCAGCAGCTTAGCGGGACAGAGTTCTGGGGCCAACGTCCTGACTTTC
TRBD2 | many | TRBJ2-1 | TRBV7-2 | CASSSLAGGLSSEQFF | TGTGCCAGCAGCTCCTTAGCGGGAGGGCTCAGCAGTGAGCAGTTCTTC
- | many | TRBJ1-1 | TRBV7-9 | CASSPKGGTEAFF | TGTGCCAGCAGCCCCAAGGGGGGCACTGAAGCTTTCTTT
- | - | TRBJ2-4 | TRBV6-1 | CAMSPLGRQNIQYF | TGTGCCATGAGTCCACTCGGGAGACAAAACATTCAGTACTTC
- | few | TRBJ2-5 | TRBV27 | CASRHDHGETQYF | TGTGCCAGCAGGCATGACCATGGGGAGACCCAGTACTTC